These 15 T cell receptor beta chains were all obtained from the same sample, sequenced in a study of cytomegalovirus exposure and HLA in healthy donors. PCR amplification relied on 60 Vbeta primers (plus 13 Jbeta primers). Repertoires were generated with immunoSEQ multiplex PCR, while TCRdb's copy carries only in-frame clones and drops some. The data show under 120,000 clones, with less than 80% seen just once and 3.8% held by the top ten. Sequenced input: PBMCs. These receptor sequences come from a man aged 25 to 40 in good health and CMV-seropositive.

The chain uses TRBV7-2 and TRBJ1-4; possibly TRBD1 for D (6 bases). Trimming took off 4 bases at V and 3 bases at J, with 12 bases between the two ends. The CDR3 sequence is 15 residues long. CDR1 and CDR2 from the germline V gene are SGHTA and FQGNSA. The CDR3 coding sequence is TGTGCCAGCAGCTCTACAGGGTCGGCTAATGAAAAACTGTTTTTT. Residues: CASSSTGSANEKLFF.

The CDR3 DNA follows: TGCGCCAGCAGCCTCTACAGGGGTCAGCCCCAGCATTTT. Its protein is CASSLYRGQPQHF. The chain employs TRBV4-1 and TRBJ1-5; 7 nucleotides agree with TRBD1. CDR1 and CDR2 from the germline V gene are MGHRA and YSYEKL. The CDR3 consists of 13 residues. With 4 bases clipped from V and 6 bases from J, the junction kept 3 bases outside the gene matches.

V and J are TRBV12-5 and TRBJ2-7; a possible D gene is TRBD2 (5 bases). CDR1 LGHNT and CDR2 FRNRAP come from the germline V gene. Trimming stripped 5 bases from V and 5 bases from J, with 10 bases between. The CDR3 consists of 12 residues. The CDR3 region is CASGTDWHEQYF. CDR3 DNA: TGTGCTAGTGGTACGGACTGGCACGAGCAGTACTTC.

J is TRBJ1-2 and V is TRBV5-4; tentatively, D is TRBD1 (6 bases). Trimming took off 1 base at V and 3 bases at J, with 7 bases between the two ends. The CDR3 is 13 residues long. Germline CDR1 SGHNT, CDR2 YYREEE (reference sequence). Written as DNA, the CDR3 is TGTGCCAGCAGCTTGTCAGGGGACTATGGCTACACCTTC. Translation: CASSLSGDYGYTF.

This clone came up once. The rearrangement links TRBV4-1 to TRBJ1-2, with 7 bases identical to TRBD1. J was trimmed by 5 bases and V by 1 base; bases with no gene match: 4. This CDR3 spans 14 amino acids. Germline V gene lookup returns CDR1 MGHRA and CDR2 YSYEKL. CDR3 nucleotide sequence: TGCGCCAGCAGCCAAGCCGGACAGGTTTATGGCTACACCTTC. Its protein product is CASSQAGQVYGYTF.

The rearrangement uses TRBV4-1 and TRBJ2-4, with D possibly being TRBD1 (5 bases). Germline lookup yields CDR1 MGHRA and CDR2 YSYEKL. V was clipped by 4 bases and J by 5 bases, with 12 bases between them. The CDR3 has 14 amino acids. The CDR3 DNA follows: TGCGCCAGCAGCCCCCGGCAGGGCCAAAACATTCAGTACTTC. The encoded protein is CASSPRQGQNIQYF.

V gene TRBV9 combines with J gene TRBJ1-2; D may be TRBD1 (6 bases). The CDR3 is 15 residues long. Germline values: CDR1 SGDLS, CDR2 YYNGEE. Trimming took off 3 bases at V and 0 bases at J, with 12 bases between the two ends. Here the CDR3 reads CASSARDTPNYGYTF. The CDR3 DNA follows: TGTGCCAGCAGCGCCCGGGACACCCCTAACTATGGCTACACCTTC.

A few counts support this clone. V is TRBV7-8 and J is TRBJ2-5; D is perhaps TRBD2 (7 bases). The J call may be faulty, since TRBJ2-7 better matches the DNA end. The CDR3 length is 16 residues. CDR1 and CDR2 (germline): SGHVS, FQNEAQ. In DNA form, the CDR3 reads TGTGCCAGCAGCTTGGGATGGGGGGGGCCAACCTACGAGCAGTACTTC. This gives the protein CASSLGWGGPTYEQYF.

The chain recombines TRBV11-2 with TRBJ1-2; tentatively, D is TRBD1 (6 bases). Trimming removed 3 bases at V and 4 bases at J, with 12 bases between. CDR1 SGHAT and CDR2 FQNNGV come from the germline V gene. This CDR3 contains 14 residues. The CDR3 nucleotides read TGTGCCAGCAGCTTGGTAGGACAGAGCTATGGCTACACCTTC. Translated: CASSLVGQSYGYTF.

The chain recombines TRBV29-1 with TRBJ1-2, with D possibly being TRBD1 (6 bases). Trimming took off 6 bases at V and 9 bases at J, with 20 bases between the two ends. Germline CDR1 and CDR2: SQVTM and ANQGSEA. The CDR3 length is 13 residues. CDR3 loop: CSVATGTAVSYTF. The DNA for the CDR3 is TGCAGCGTCGCCACAGGGACCGCTGTAAGCTACACCTTC.

V and J are TRBV6-5 and TRBJ2-3, with D possibly matching TRBD1 (6 bases). The CDR3 spans 13 residues. Germline V CDR1 and CDR2: MNHEY, SVGAGI. Trimming removed 6 bases at V and 2 bases at J, with 9 bases between. Here the CDR3 reads CASRRDNTDTQYF. The CDR3 DNA follows: TGTGCCAGCAGACGGGACAACACAGATACGCAGTATTTT.

The chain joins TRBV5-8 to TRBJ1-3, with D tentatively TRBD1 (5 bases). The V end lost 5 bases, the J end lost 8 bases, and 23 bases lay between the germline ends. Looked up from germline, CDR1 is SGHTS and CDR2 is YDEGEE. The CDR3 consists of 16 residues. The CDR3 is CASRSGGPNQGDTIYF. In nucleotides, the CDR3 is TGTGCCAGCAGGTCCGGAGGGCCAAATCAAGGGGACACCATATATTTT.

This clone was detected a few times. The chain employs TRBV6-6 and TRBJ1-6; TRBD1 matches 7 bases. With V trimmed by 5 bases and J by 5 bases, 6 bases remained unmatched. This CDR3 has 15 amino acids. CDR1 is MNHNY, CDR2 SVGAGI, per germline (reference sequence). The CDR3 DNA sequence: TGTGCCAGCAGTATTGGGGACAGCAATAATTCACCCCTCCACTTT. Protein: CASSIGDSNNSPLHF.

The gene calls are TRBV13 and TRBJ1-1; D unclear. This CDR3 is 14 amino acids long. Germline V gives CDR1 PRHDT, CDR2 FYEKMQ (reference sequence). Between the trimmed V and J ends, which lost 1 base and 1 base, there was a span of 7 bases. The CDR3 protein is CASSLVRENTEAFF. The CDR3 DNA follows: TGTGCCAGCAGCTTAGTGAGGGAGAACACTGAAGCTTTCTTT.

This clone was found a few times. The chain recombines TRBV4-1 with TRBJ2-2; no clear D gene. The CDR3 extends over 13 amino acids. Trimming stripped 2 bases from V and 5 bases from J, with 6 bases between. Germline loops: CDR1 MGHRA, CDR2 YSYEKL. The CDR3 bases are TGCGCCAGCAGCCAACTGCTAACCGGGGAGCTGTTTTTT. It yields the protein CASSQLLTGELFF.